The 21 T cell receptor beta chains below were found in one sample sequenced in a study of breast tumors, draining lymph nodes, adjacent tissues. The lymph nodes were axillary draining lymph nodes from breast cancer patients. TCRdb recomputed calls from the multiplex PCR reads with MiXCR, one row per CDR3 protein. The table lists about 150,000 distinct CDR3 sequences, 32% of them singletons. Specimen: axillary lymph node tissue. These receptors originate from a female donor with breast cancer. Some clones in this sample may be carry-over from other donors' samples.

This clonotype appeared once. This sequence joins TRBV11-2 and TRBJ2-5; perhaps TRBD1 as D (6 bases). The germline V gene encodes CDR1 SGHAT and CDR2 FQNNGV. The CDR3 covers 15 residues. V was pared by 5 bases and J by 0 bases, with 13 bases between. CDR3 nucleotides: TGTGCCAGCAGCGGACAGCGAGGCTACCAAGAGACCCAGTACTTC. This translates into CASSGQRGYQETQYF. Together with reference TRBV11-2 and TRBJ2-5, the CDR3 gives the full variable domain: EAGVAQSPRYKIIEKRQSVAFWCNPISGHATLYWYQQILGQGPKLLIQFQNNGVVDDSQLPKDRFSAERLKGVDSTLKIQPAKLEDSAVYLCASSGQRGYQETQYFGPGTRLLVL.

This clonotype has at least ten counts. The J gene is TRBJ2-5, the V gene TRBV29-1; 8 nucleotides line up with TRBD2. The CDR3 sequence is 12 residues long. Germline assignment: CDR1 SQVTM and CDR2 ANQGSEA. V lost 4 bases, J lost 5 bases, and 3 bases stayed unmatched. The CDR3, as DNA: TGCAGCGTTGCGGGGGGGCCGGAGACCCAGTACTTC. This translates into CSVAGGPETQYF.

This clonotype was seen more than once but under ten times. This chain joins TRBV20-1 and TRBJ1-1; the match to TRBD1 covers 9 bases. From germline, CDR1 is DFQATT and CDR2 SNEGSKA (reference sequence). After removal of 1 base from V and 4 bases from J, the junction contained 13 bases not matched to a gene. This CDR3 region has 17 residues. Here the CDR3 DNA reads TGCAGTGCTAGAGCCGGAGGGGGACAGGGAACAAGCACTGAAGCTTTCTTT. Translating gives CSARAGGGQGTSTEAFF.

The chain is built from TRBV7-6 and TRBJ2-2, with 10 positions matching TRBD2. The CDR3 is made up of 16 amino acids. Germline CDR1 SGHVS, CDR2 FNYEAQ. V trimming: 4 bases; J trimming: 5 bases; junction bases outside the gene matches: 7. The CDR3 protein is CASSSSGGARTGELFF. The CDR3 coding sequence is TGTGCCAGCAGCTCAAGCGGGGGGGCGAGAACCGGGGAGCTGTTTTTT.

This clonotype was seen repeatedly, ten times or more. This rearrangement joins TRBV7-2 to TRBJ2-1; 12 bases map to TRBD2. Trimming cost V 5 bases and J 14 bases; bases outside gene matches: 13. Per germline, CDR1 SGHTA and CDR2 FQGNSA. This CDR3 has 15 residues. The CDR3, as DNA: TGTGCCAGCAGCCCCAGGGGGCTAGCGGGGGGGCCGGAGTTCTTC. This encodes CASSPRGLAGGPEFF.

The chain recombines TRBV9 with TRBJ1-6; 9 bases fit TRBD1. The CDR3 has 16 residues. Germline V gives CDR1 SGDLS, CDR2 YYNGEE. V gave up 4 bases and J gave up 10 bases; unmatched junction bases: 12. Written as DNA, the CDR3 is TGTGCCAGCAGCAAGACAGGGGGGGCCGCGCCATCACCCCTCCACTTT. Protein sequence: CASSKTGGAAPSPLHF.

The chain combines TRBV20-1 with TRBJ1-2, with 9 bases identical to TRBD1. Germline lookup yields CDR1 DFQATT and CDR2 SNEGSKA (reference sequence). This CDR3 region has 13 residues. The trim removed 5 bases at V and 10 bases at J, leaving 11 bases unmatched. The CDR3 coding sequence is TGCAGTGCTCATGGGGACAGGGCGGGAGCCTACACCTTC. Translating it yields CSAHGDRAGAYTF.

There are many counts of this clonotype. The chain combines TRBV15 with TRBJ2-2; 7 bases map to TRBD2. Per germline, CDR1 LNHNV and CDR2 YYDKDF (reference sequence). The CDR3 is 15 residues long. Losses at the gene ends were 4 bases for V and 7 bases for J; bases not matched to a gene: 9. The CDR3 spells CATSNRLALGGELFF. The CDR3 DNA follows: TGTGCCACCAGCAACCGACTAGCTTTGGGCGGGGAGCTGTTTTTT.

The CDR3 loop reads CASRWEAGPPTGELFF. CDR3 DNA: TGTGCCAGCAGGTGGGAAGCGGGGCCACCCACCGGGGAGCTGTTTTTT. This rearrangement joins TRBV7-8 to TRBJ2-2; 7 bases map to TRBD2. CDR3 size: 16 residues. J lost 4 bases, V lost 6 bases, and 11 bases had no gene match. Germline values: CDR1 SGHVS, CDR2 FQNEAQ.

V gene TRBV5-5 combines with J gene TRBJ1-1; maybe TRBD1 (5 bases). Trimming shortened V by 2 bases and J by 0 bases, and 17 bases separated the two germline ends. The germline gives CDR1 SGHKS, CDR2 YYEKEE (reference sequence). This CDR3 is built from 17 residues. DNA of the CDR3: TGTGCCAGCAGCTTTGGATATGGGGGGGAGGTGAACACTGAAGCTTTCTTT. Amino acid sequence: CASSFGYGGEVNTEAFF.

This clonotype was recorded many times. This rearrangement joins TRBV5-1 to TRBJ2-2; perhaps TRBD1 as D (5 bases). V was trimmed by 4 bases and J by 2 bases, leaving 12 bases between them. Looked up from germline, CDR1 is SGHRS and CDR2 is YFSETQ. This CDR3 spans 15 amino acids. The CDR3 is CASSLGAVNTGELFF. DNA of the CDR3: TGCGCCAGCAGCCTAGGGGCAGTTAACACCGGGGAGCTGTTTTTT.

To note about this clonotype: One end of the junction varies from germline; a read error may be responsible. The chain links TRBV11-1 to TRBJ2-3; perhaps D is TRBD1 or TRBD2 (5 bases each). The CDR3 has 14 amino acids. In germline, CDR1 is SGHAT, CDR2 FQDESV (reference sequence). The CDR3 loop reads CANSLGRETDTQYF. DNA of the CDR3: TGTGCCAACAGCTTAGGCAGGGAGACGGATACGCAGTATTTT.

This chain uses TRBV6-2 or TRBV6-3 with TRBJ2-7; 8 bases fit TRBD2. V shed 7 bases, J shed 0 bases, and the junction held 5 bases outside the gene matches. The CDR3 has 14 amino acids. Germline V gene lookup returns CDR1 MNHEY and CDR2 SVGEGT. The CDR3 DNA sequence: TGTGCCAGCAAGATCAGCGGGGGCTCCTACGAGCAGTACTTC. Amino acids: CASKISGGSYEQYF.

The CDR3: CASSLSSLGRNEQFF. The CDR3 DNA reads as TGTGCCAGCAGCCTATCGAGCCTCGGTCGCAATGAGCAGTTCTTC. J is TRBJ2-1 and V is TRBV7-2, with no clear D. V dropped 5 bases and J dropped 6 bases, with 17 bases sitting between them. There are 15 residues in the CDR3. Germline V gives CDR1 SGHTA, CDR2 FQGNSA.

This clonotype has at least ten counts. V and J are TRBV29-1 and TRBJ1-1; the D is unclear. Germline V lookup: CDR1 SQVTM, CDR2 ANQGSEA. The germline V and J ends were trimmed by 4 bases and 5 bases, with 8 bases remaining between them. This CDR3 has 11 residues. CDR3: CSVGVGTEAFF. CDR3 bases: TGCAGCGTTGGAGTGGGTACTGAAGCTTTCTTT. Filled out from reference TRBV29-1 and TRBJ1-1, the complete variable domain reads SAVISQKPSRDICQRGTSLTIQCQVDSQVTMMFWYRQQPGQSLTLIATANQGSEATYESGFVIDKFPISRPNLTFSTLTVSNMSPEDSSIYLCSVGVGTEAFFGQGTRLTVV.

The genes are TRBV13 and TRBJ2-7; 9 nucleotides line up with TRBD1. Germline CDR1 PRHDT, CDR2 FYEKMQ (reference sequence). Losses at the gene ends were 3 bases for V and 2 bases for J; bases not matched to a gene: 5. The CDR3 totals 15 residues. The CDR3 nucleotides are TGTGCCAGCAGCTTGGACGGACAGGGGCCCTACGAGCAGTACGTC. Its translation is CASSLDGQGPYEQYV.

This clonotype has a count of ten or more. CDR3 nucleotides: TGTGCCAGCAGCTCACTGGCCCAAACCCCAAGCTCCTACAATGAGCAGTTCTTC. Encoded protein: CASSSLAQTPSSYNEQFF. The chain recombines TRBV7-9 with TRBJ2-1; D unresolved. The CDR3 consists of 18 residues. Between the trimmed V and J ends, which lost 4 bases and 0 bases, there was a span of 19 bases. Germline CDR1 SEHNR, CDR2 FQNEAQ (reference sequence).

This clonotype was picked up one time. The chain is built from TRBV6-5 and TRBJ1-1; no clear D gene. Germline V gene lookup returns CDR1 MNHEY and CDR2 SVGAGI. V lost 8 bases to trimming and J lost 2 bases, with 15 bases between them. This CDR3 spans 14 amino acids. CDR3 loop: CASFPADANTEAFF. DNA for the CDR3: TGTGCCAGCTTCCCAGCGGACGCAAACACTGAAGCTTTCTTT.

To note about this clonotype: This may stem from a read error, because a much larger clone lies one nucleotide away. The gene calls are TRBV6-1 and TRBJ1-5; D not resolved. The germline CDR1 and CDR2 sequences are MNHNS and SASEGT. The germline V and J ends were trimmed by 6 bases and 6 bases, with 9 bases remaining between them. This CDR3 comprises 12 residues. The CDR3 loop is CASSSVGQPQHF. The CDR3 DNA is TGTGCCAGCAGCTCAGTTGGTCAGCCCCAGCATTTT.

Comment on this clonotype: A clone one base away is much larger, so this may be a read error. The conserved closing phenylalanine or tryptophan is absent in this CDR3, likely reflecting a read error. The chain recombines TRBV6-5 with TRBJ1-2; the match to TRBD1 covers 10 bases. The ends lost 2 bases at V and 3 bases at J; junction bases unmatched: 6. Germline V gene sequence: CDR1 MNHEY, CDR2 SVGAGI. This CDR3 has 16 residues. The CDR3 DNA sequence: TGTGCCAGCAGTTACCCGACAGGGGGCGTGTACTATGGCTACACCCTC. Protein sequence: CASSYPTGGVYYGYTL.

A few counts support this clonotype. This chain connects TRBV6-2 or TRBV6-3 to TRBJ2-7; D unresolved. CDR1 and CDR2 (germline): MNHEY, SVGEGT. The CDR3 covers 14 residues. V was clipped by 6 bases and J by 0 bases, with 12 bases between them. CDR3 DNA: TGTGCCAGCAGCCATACACCGAGCTCCTACGAGCAGTACTTC. Its translation: CASSHTPSSYEQYF.